This record looks at one T cell receptor beta chain sequence and its context. This clonotype was observed at least ten times. The antigen this receptor binds is unknown. No base quality values were provided; no much bigger clone lies one nucleotide off. The cysteine opens and the phenylalanine closes a CDR3 of 13 amino acids. The kept DNA is CDR3 alone, 39 bases in frame from the first base. The germline V gene encodes CDR1 SGHAT and CDR2 FQNNGV. The junction carries 9 bases between V and J, which are trimmed by 4 bases and 2 bases respectively. Receptors were amplified or captured by RACE. Sequencing used a NextSeq 500. During library preparation, unique molecular identifiers were attached to individual cDNA molecules so that TCRs could be counted quantitatively and reproducibly. Both TCR alpha and TCR beta chains were sequenced from each blood RNA sample. The original methods were these. The median number of TCRs per sample was around 100,000, ranging from about 23,224 to 700,000. V, J and CDR3 annotation of the TCR reads was carried out using the Decombinator software suite. To make PS versus PT1 abundance plots, every sample was subsampled to the same number of TCRs (28,000). Expanded TCRs were defined as absent before sensitization and observed at least eight times at the 2-week time point. TCRdb reanalyzed the raw reads on its own, using fastp at Q25 for trimming and MiXCR for clone calling, and kept in-frame beta chains. Each record represents a unique CDR3 protein, reported with the most common genes and DNA among its rows. The authors' filters were not applied to this entry. Present in this sample are tens of thousands of distinct CDR3 sequences, approximately 13% of which were seen just once. Around 5.7% of the sample belongs to the ten largest clones.

The data were obtained in a study of human T cells and chemical hapten exposure (dated by TCRdb to the early 2020s). Regarding the study in general: For sensitization, 2% DPC in acetone was applied to a roughly 2 cm by roughly 2 cm area of upper inner arm skin. Throughout the study period of around 24 weeks, patients also received therapeutic DPC doses to the scalp every week. Patch testing was done on the upper back using Finn chambers containing 0.01% DPC, and results were scored after 6 days according to International Contact Dermatitis Research Group standards. Alopecia areata with under or over 50% scalp involvement, alopecia totalis and alopecia universalis were represented in the patient cohort, which was mostly female. Libraries were combined into a pool for sequencing, and differences in TCR yield between samples came mainly from small differences in library volumes within the pool. In alopecia patients, the study followed how the peripheral blood TCR repertoire changed in vivo over primary and secondary sensitization to diphenylcyclopropenone (DPC), a hapten. Patient blood was sampled pre-sensitization (week 0) and at 2, 6 and about 24 weeks after DPC sensitization. Twenty-nine alopecia patients provided blood for TCR sequencing at one to four time points (pre-sensitization, 2, 6 and 24 weeks). Broad study findings and their caveats: Compared with pre-sensitization or healthy control sets, expanded TCRs formed significantly more large CDR3 similarity clusters, which is consistent with antigen-driven responses. Repeated subsampling changed both the strength of the expansion versus patch-test correlation and the threshold at which the correlation became significant. Because all patients had alopecia, a presumed autoimmune disease, the immune response of the patients might differ from that of healthy individuals. A positive correlation was found between the number of PT1 expanded TCRs and patch test score, with significance reached at thresholds 8, 16 and 32 but not 4. DPC sensitization did not change the number of TCRs with a frequency above 1 in 1000, and there was no evidence of changes in global repertoire structure.

The time point label on this specimen signifies: patch test 3, about 24 weeks after DPC sensitization. The treatment or condition label of this sample denotes: therapeutic diphenylcyclopropenone sensitization with weekly scalp DPC. Blood at each patch-test visit was drawn before the patch test was applied. Patients were eligible if aged 18 to 70, diagnosed with alopecia and judged suitable for DPC therapy, and pregnant patients were excluded. Total RNA was extracted from unfractionated whole blood that had been collected in Tempus Blood RNA tubes. This sequence originates from a woman in her fifties or sixties with alopecia areata. Some clones in this sample may be carry-over from other donors' samples. Source: whole blood, taken in connection with sensitization to the hapten diphenylcyclopropenone (DPC). The chain is encoded by TRBV11-2 joined to TRBJ2-7; TRBD1 might be the D gene, on 5 matching bases. The CDR3 reads CASSSTVTYEQYF. Read as DNA, the sequence is TGTGCCAGCAGCTCGACAGTTACCTACGAGCAGTACTTC.